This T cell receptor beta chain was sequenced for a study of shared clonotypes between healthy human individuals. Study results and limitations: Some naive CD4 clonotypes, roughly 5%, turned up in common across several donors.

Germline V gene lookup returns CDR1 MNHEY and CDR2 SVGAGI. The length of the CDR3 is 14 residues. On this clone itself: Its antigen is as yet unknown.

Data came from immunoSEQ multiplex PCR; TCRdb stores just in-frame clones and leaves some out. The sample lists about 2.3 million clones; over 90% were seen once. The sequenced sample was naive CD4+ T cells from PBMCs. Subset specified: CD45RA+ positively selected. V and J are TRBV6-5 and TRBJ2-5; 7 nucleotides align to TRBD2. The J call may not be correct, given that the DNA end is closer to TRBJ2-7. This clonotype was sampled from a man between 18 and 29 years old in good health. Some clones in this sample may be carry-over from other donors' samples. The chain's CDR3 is CASIKREGPYEQYF. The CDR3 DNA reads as TGTGCCAGCATCAAAAGGGAGGGCCCCTACGAGCAGTACTTC.